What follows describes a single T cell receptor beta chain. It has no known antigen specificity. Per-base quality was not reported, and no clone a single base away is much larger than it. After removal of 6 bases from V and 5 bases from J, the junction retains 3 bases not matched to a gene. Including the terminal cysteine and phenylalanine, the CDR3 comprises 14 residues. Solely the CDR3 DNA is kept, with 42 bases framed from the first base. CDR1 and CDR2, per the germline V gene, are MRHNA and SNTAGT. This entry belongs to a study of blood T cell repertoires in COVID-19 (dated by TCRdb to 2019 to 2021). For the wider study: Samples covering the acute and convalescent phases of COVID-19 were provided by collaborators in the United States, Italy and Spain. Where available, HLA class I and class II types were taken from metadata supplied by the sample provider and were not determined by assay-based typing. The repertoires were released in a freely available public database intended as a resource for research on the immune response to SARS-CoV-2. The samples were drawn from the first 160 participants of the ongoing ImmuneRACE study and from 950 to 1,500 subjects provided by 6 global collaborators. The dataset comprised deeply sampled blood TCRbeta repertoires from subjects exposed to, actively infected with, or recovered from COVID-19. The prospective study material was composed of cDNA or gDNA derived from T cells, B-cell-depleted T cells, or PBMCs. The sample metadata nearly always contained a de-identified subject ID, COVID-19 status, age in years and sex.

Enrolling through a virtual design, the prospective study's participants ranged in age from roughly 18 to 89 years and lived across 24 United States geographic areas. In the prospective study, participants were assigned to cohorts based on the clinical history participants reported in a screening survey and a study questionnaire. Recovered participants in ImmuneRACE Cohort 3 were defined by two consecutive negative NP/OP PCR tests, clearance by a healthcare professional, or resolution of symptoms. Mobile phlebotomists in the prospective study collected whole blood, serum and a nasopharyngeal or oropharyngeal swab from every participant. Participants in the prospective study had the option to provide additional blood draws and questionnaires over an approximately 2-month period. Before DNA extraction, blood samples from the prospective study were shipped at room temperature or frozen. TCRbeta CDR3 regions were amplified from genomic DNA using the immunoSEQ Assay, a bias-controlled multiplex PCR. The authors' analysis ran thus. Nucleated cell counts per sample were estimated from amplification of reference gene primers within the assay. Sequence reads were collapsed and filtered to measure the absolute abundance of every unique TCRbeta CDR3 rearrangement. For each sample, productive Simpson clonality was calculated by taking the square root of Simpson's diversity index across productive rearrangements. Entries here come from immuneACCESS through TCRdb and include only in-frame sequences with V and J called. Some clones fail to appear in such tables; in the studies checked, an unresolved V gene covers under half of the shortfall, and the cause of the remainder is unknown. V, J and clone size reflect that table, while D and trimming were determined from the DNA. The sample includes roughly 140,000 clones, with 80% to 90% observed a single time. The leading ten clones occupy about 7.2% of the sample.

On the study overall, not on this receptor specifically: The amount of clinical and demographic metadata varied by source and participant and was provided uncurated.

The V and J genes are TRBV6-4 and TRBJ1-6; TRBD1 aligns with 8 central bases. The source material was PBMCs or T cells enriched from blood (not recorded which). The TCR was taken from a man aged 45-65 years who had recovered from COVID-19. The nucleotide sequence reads TGTGCCAGCAGCCCGACAGGGGATAATTCACCCCTCCACTTT. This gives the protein CASSPTGDNSPLHF.